The 4 T cell receptor beta chains given below trace back to one sample, sequenced in a study of T-cell reconstitution after alpha-beta-depleted transplantation in children. Researchers prepared the TCRbeta library using unique molecular identifiers, the study reports. TCRdb processed the PCR reads anew with MiXCR; each CDR3 protein has one entry. The sample shows approximately 500,000 distinct CDR3 sequences, over 9.5% of them seen only once. This sample comprised PBMCs, obtained before TCRalphabeta/CD19-depleted stem cell transplant. These receptors originate from a child aged 2 to 10 with inherited bone marrow failure, due to receive a stem cell transplant.

This clonotype showed up many times. CDR3: CASSQEMSNEQFF. The CDR3 DNA follows: TGCGCCAGCAGCCAAGAAATGTCCAATGAGCAGTTCTTC. The chain couples TRBV4-1 to TRBJ2-1; D is ambiguous. This CDR3 spans 13 amino acids. The germline CDR1 and CDR2 sequences are MGHRA and YSYEKL. V dropped 0 bases and J dropped 6 bases, with 6 bases sitting between them.

This clonotype was counted many times. This chain joins TRBV7-2 and TRBJ2-5; 8 nucleotides line up with TRBD1. Germline values: CDR1 SGHTA, CDR2 FQGNSA. This CDR3 region has 14 residues. The V segment lost 4 bases and the J segment 2 bases; nucleotides outside the gene matches: 3. CDR3 DNA: TGTGCCAGCAGCTCTCACAGGGGGCAAGAGACCCAGTACTTC. Protein: CASSSHRGQETQYF.

This clonotype was seen only a few times. This chain links TRBV7-9 with TRBJ2-3; D ambiguous. Trimming shortened V by 5 bases and J by 1 base, and 13 bases separated the two germline ends. Germline CDR1 SEHNR, CDR2 FQNEAQ (reference sequence). The CDR3 length is 15 residues. The CDR3 region is CASSLHPHRTDTQYF. The CDR3 bases are TGTGCCAGCAGCCTCCATCCGCACCGCACAGATACGCAGTATTTT.

This clonotype was picked up a small number of times. This chain uses TRBV11-2 with TRBJ2-7; D may be TRBD1 (5 bases). CDR3 length: 10 residues. Trimming shortened V by 5 bases and J by 9 bases, and 8 bases separated the two germline ends. CDR1 SGHAT and CDR2 FQNNGV come from the germline V gene. The CDR3 nucleotides are TGTGCCAGCAGCGCAGGGCCGCAGTACTTC. Its protein product is CASSAGPQYF.